The clone carrying this T cell receptor beta chain appeared a single time. These data are taken from a study of blood T cell repertoires in COVID-19. Study at large: Samples representing acute and convalescent COVID-19 were sourced from the United States, Italy and Spain.

This CDR3 is 15 amino acids long. The V gene's germline CDR1 is MNHEY and CDR2 SVGAGI. Trimming cost V 7 bases and J 10 bases, with 20 bases left between them. Measured with immunoSEQ multiplex PCR; TCRdb has only the in-frame clones, and not every one. This table holds roughly 150,000 clones, roughly 88% found once. The sequence was obtained from a woman between 50 and 59 years old in a cohort sampled during active or convalescent COVID-19. The gene calls are TRBV6-5 and TRBJ1-6, with a weak D call TRBD1 (6 bases). Sequencing was carried out using peripheral blood. CDR3 residues: CASKRQDETRSPLHF. The CDR3 DNA sequence: TGTGCCAGCAAAAGACAGGATGAGACCCGATCACCCCTCCACTTT.